The clone carrying this T cell receptor beta chain was detected ten times or more. This specimen comes from a study of human T cells and chemical hapten exposure. Study background: Sensitization involved placing 2% DPC onto a roughly 2 cm by roughly 2 cm region of upper inner arm skin.

V was trimmed by 3 bases and J by 2 bases, leaving 12 bases between them. CDR1 and CDR2 (germline): DFQATT, SNEGSKA (reference sequence). This CDR3 is built from 14 residues. Time point defined: patch test 1, 2 weeks after DPC sensitization. As for treatment: therapeutic diphenylcyclopropenone sensitization with weekly scalp DPC. Separate cDNA molecules received unique molecular identifiers, which the library attached to them. A single record per CDR3 protein comes from TCRdb applying MiXCR to the RACE reads. The top ten clones hold 1.7% of a sample with 150,000 to 200,000 distinct CDR3 sequences, about 14% of them seen once.

This TCR came from a woman aged 25 to 39 with alopecia areata. Some clones in this sample may be carry-over from other donors' samples. The sample was whole blood, taken in connection with sensitization to the hapten diphenylcyclopropenone (DPC). The rearrangement joins TRBV20-1 to TRBJ2-3; D not certain. CDR3 nucleotide sequence: TGCAGTGCTAGGCTGCAGACGAACACAGATACGCAGTATTTT. Encoded protein: CSARLQTNTDTQYF.